This TCR beta chain is drawn from a study of identical twins. Whole-study results and caveats: Diverse VJ usage suggested most zero-insertion clonotypes were not invariant T cells.

Trimming removed 6 bases from V and 9 bases from J; junction bases left unmatched: 8. Per the germline V gene, CDR1 is MNHNS and CDR2 is SASEGT. The CDR3 has 13 amino acids. TCRdb redid the calling of the 5' RACE reads with MiXCR, one entry per CDR3 protein. The repertoire holds 1.5 million to 2 million distinct CDR3 sequences, with around a third as singletons. In the case of this clonotype: Its antigen is not known.

The sequence derives from a newborn girl in good health. The rearrangement links TRBV6-1 to TRBJ2-1, with TRBD1 identical over 7 bases. Source material: cord blood. DNA for the CDR3: TGTGCCAGCAGGGAGACAGGGTTAGGTGAGCAGTTCTTC. This encodes CASRETGLGEQFF.